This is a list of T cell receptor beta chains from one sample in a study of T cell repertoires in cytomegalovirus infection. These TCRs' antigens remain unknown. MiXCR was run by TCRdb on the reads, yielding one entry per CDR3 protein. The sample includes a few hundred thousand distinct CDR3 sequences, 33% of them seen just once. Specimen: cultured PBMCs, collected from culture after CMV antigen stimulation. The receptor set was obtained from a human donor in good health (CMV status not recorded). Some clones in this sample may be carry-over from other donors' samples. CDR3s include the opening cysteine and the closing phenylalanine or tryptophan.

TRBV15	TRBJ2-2	CATSRSGDTGELFF
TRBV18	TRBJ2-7	CASSPPGTLQWEQYF
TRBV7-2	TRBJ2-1	CASSFLKLAGDPDEQFF
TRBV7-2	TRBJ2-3	CASSSNRRDTQYF
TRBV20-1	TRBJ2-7	CSARDPRAPSSYEQYF
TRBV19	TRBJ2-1	CASSIEGWAYNEQFF
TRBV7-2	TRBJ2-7	CASSGSQRPSGVLFYEQYF
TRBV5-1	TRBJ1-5	CASSPDGGSTQHF
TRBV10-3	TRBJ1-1	CAISEGASTEAFF
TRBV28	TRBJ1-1	CATGRHTEAFF
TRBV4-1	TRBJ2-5	CASSQGCGETQYF
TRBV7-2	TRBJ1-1	CASSLGQGAEAFF
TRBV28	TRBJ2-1	CASSLRTSGTYNEQFF
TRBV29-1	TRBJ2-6	CSVDTQASGANVLTF
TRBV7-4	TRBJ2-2	CASSPAPTGRAGELFF
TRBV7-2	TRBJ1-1	CASSLRTGETEAFF
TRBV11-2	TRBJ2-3	CASSLRRGNTDTQYF
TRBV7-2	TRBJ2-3	CASSLSRDRGYTDTQYF
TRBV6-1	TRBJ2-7	CASSYQGALYEQYF
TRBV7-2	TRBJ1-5	CASSLESGQPQHF
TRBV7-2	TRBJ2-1	CASSLVLAILGYNEQFF
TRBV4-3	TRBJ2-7	CASSQTSGINRGSYEQYF
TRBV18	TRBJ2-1	CASSPGLTNEQFF
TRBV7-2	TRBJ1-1	CASSLRRQGGDEAFF
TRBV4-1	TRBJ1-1	CASSQTQGAYTEAFF
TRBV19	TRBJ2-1	CASSASTSRPDNEQFF
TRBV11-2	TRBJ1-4	CASSARGFHEKLFF
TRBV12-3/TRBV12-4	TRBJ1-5	CASSHRQGGGSNQPQHF
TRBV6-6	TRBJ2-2	CASSPAGTGELFF
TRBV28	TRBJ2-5	CASSLPQRETQYF
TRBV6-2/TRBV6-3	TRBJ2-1	CAASHGGSDLWGLQNEQFF
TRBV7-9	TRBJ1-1	CASSFLSNTEAFF
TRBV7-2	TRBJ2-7	CASSLTYEQYF
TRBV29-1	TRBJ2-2	CSARQGSNTGELFF
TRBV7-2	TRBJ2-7	CASSLKGRGDRSYEQYF
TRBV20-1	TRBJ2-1	CSAVSAAGGSSYNEQFF
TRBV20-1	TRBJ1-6	CSAESQSYNSPLHF
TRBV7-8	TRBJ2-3	CASGRGRGPDTQYF
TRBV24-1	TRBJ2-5	CATRDSGTEETQYF
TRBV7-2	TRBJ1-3	CASSFGTASGNTIYF
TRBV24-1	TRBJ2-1	CATSDGGDAYNEQFF
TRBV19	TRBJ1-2	CASRSDIGRQGYGYTF
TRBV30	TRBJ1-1	CAWRDRDRNTEAFF
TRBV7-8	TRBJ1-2	CASSLWDYGYTF
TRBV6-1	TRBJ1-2	CASREYRGASYGYTF
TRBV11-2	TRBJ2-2	CASSLGAGVVTGELFF
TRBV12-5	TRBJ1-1	CASGAGEGARAFF
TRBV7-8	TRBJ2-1	CASSFLGGEQFF
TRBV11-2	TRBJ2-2	CASSARSPGELFF
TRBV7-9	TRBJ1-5	CASSYGQGSNQPQHF
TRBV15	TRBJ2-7	CATSRGGTGRSYEQYF
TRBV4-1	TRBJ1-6	CASSQDTGVYSPLHF
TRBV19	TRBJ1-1	CASSKAGLTEAFF
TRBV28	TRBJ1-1	CASSLIVVNTEAFF
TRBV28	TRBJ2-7	CASSDRFNEQYF
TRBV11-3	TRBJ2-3	CASSTLAADTQYF
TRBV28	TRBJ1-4	CASSMGTGRGGEKLFF
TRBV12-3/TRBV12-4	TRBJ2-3	CASSPSGVSTDTQYF